This TCR beta chain was identified during a study of long-term antiretroviral therapy in people with HIV. Study-level points and caveats: At every time point, clones expanded before ART dominated the repertoire. The study found narrower CDR3 length ranges in HIV repertoires than in controls. Transplant donor controls retained higher diversity, though diversity increased after ART.

Worth noting for this clone: Its specificity is not known.

CDR1 is MGHRA and CDR2 is YSYEKL in the germline V gene. The CDR3 length is 15 residues. The V and J ends lost 4 bases and 5 bases respectively, with 14 bases between them. immunoSEQ v3.0 was run at survey level. Some clones are missing from TCRdb's copy, which holds only in-frame ones; the method was immunoSEQ multiplex PCR. The data contain tens of thousands of clones, about 86% of them singletons. This TCR derives from a man aged 25 to 40 with HIV. The genes are TRBV4-1 and TRBJ1-4; D perhaps matches TRBD1 (5 bases). Source: unsorted PBMCs, taken about 4.5 years after starting antiretroviral therapy. CDR3 in DNA: TGCGCCAGCAGCCCCCGGGACCGAAGGAATGAAAAACTGTTTTTT. This gives the protein CASSPRDRRNEKLFF.